The 17 T cell receptor beta chains presented below share a single source sample, sequenced in a study of spatial heterogeneity in lung cancer. Findings and limits, study-wide: The number of expanded tumor alpha and beta chains correlated with mutation number.

The time point was: sample taken at primary tumor resection. These receptors' antigens are unknown. In TCRdb, the 5' RACE reads were re-called with MiXCR into one record per CDR3 protein. This table has 8,000 to 10,000 distinct CDR3 sequences, 8.7% appearing once. The specimen was lung tumor tissue, collected at surgery. The receptors were sampled from a female donor with early-stage non-small cell lung cancer.

J is TRBJ2-2 and V is TRBV6-5; unclear D gene. The CDR3 runs to 16 residues. The V gene's germline CDR1 is MNHEY and CDR2 SVGAGI. The V gene lost 6 bases and the J gene lost 0 bases, with 14 bases spanning the gap. As DNA, the CDR3 is TGTGCCAGCAGGCCCTTGGTAGCTCCGAACACCGGGGAGCTGTTTTTT. Amino acids: CASRPLVAPNTGELFF.

This clonotype was seen a handful of times. The DNA for the CDR3 is TGCAGCGTTGCCCTCCCGGCAGATACGCAGTATTTT. Translated: CSVALPADTQYF. V and J are TRBV29-1 and TRBJ2-3; D call uncertain. Germline lookup yields CDR1 SQVTM and CDR2 ANQGSEA. CDR3 length: 12 residues. V shed 4 bases and J shed 4 bases, with 9 bases lying between them.

This chain connects TRBV28 to TRBJ2-7, with D perhaps matching TRBD1 (6 bases). With 6 bases removed from V and 4 bases from J, the gap between germline ends came to 19 bases. Germline V lookup: CDR1 MDHEN, CDR2 SYDVKM. CDR3 size: 15 residues. Written as DNA, the CDR3 is TGTGCCAGCAGCCCCGCCAGCCGGGACACATACGAGCAGTACTTC. The encoded protein is CASSPASRDTYEQYF.

There are a few counts of this clonotype. The gene calls are TRBV6-2 or TRBV6-3 and TRBJ2-4; 7 nucleotides agree with TRBD2. V lost 9 bases to trimming and J lost 2 bases; unmatched junction nucleotides: 10. The CDR3 length is 15 residues. The germline gives CDR1 MNHEY, CDR2 SVGEGT. The CDR3 bases are TGTGCCAGGCAAAGGGAGGGGTGGACCAAAAACATTCAGTACTTC. This sequence encodes CARQREGWTKNIQYF.

This clonotype was found many times. The V call is TRBV7-3, the J call TRBJ2-7; D tentatively reads TRBD1 or TRBD2 (6 bases each). The CDR3 is made up of 13 amino acids. Trimming removed 0 bases from V and 6 bases from J, with 9 bases in between. Per germline, CDR1 SGHTA and CDR2 FQGTGA. CDR3 region: CASSLTEGGEQYF. As DNA, the CDR3 is TGTGCCAGCAGCTTAACCGAGGGGGGCGAGCAGTACTTC.

Only a few counts were recorded for this clonotype. The chain links TRBV6-6 to TRBJ1-1; a possible D gene is TRBD1 (5 bases). CDR3 length: 14 residues. CDR1 and CDR2 (germline): MNHNY, SVGAGI (reference sequence). V lost 3 bases and J lost 2, with 10 bases in between. CDR3 loop: CASSYGASNTEAFF. The DNA for the CDR3 is TGTGCCAGCAGTTATGGGGCGTCTAACACTGAAGCTTTCTTT.

There are many counts of this clonotype. CDR3 residues: CASRPQTSNEQFF. The CDR3 coding sequence is TGTGCCAGTAGGCCCCAGACCAGCAATGAGCAGTTCTTC. This rearrangement joins TRBV19 to TRBJ2-1; D remains unclear. V lost 6 bases, J lost 6 bases, and 12 bases lay in between. CDR3 length equals 13 residues. Per the germline V gene, CDR1 is LNHDA and CDR2 is SQIVND (reference sequence). The full variable domain, rest sourced from reference TRBV19 and TRBJ2-1, is DGGITQSPKYLFRKEGQNVTLSCEQNLNHDAMYWYRQDPGQGLRLIYYSQIVNDFQKGDIAEGYSVSREKKESFPLTVTSAQKNPTAFYLCASRPQTSNEQFFGPGTRLTVL.

This clonotype came up many times. The chain is built from TRBV7-9 and TRBJ1-4; no clear D gene. CDR1 is SEHNR, CDR2 FQNEAQ, per germline (reference sequence). This CDR3 has 15 amino acids. Trimming shortened V by 5 bases and J by 2 bases, and 12 bases separated the two germline ends. CDR3 bases: TGTGCCAGCAGCGGGCAGGCCTACACTAATGAAAAACTGTTTTTT. It translates to CASSGQAYTNEKLFF.

This clonotype was counted at least ten times. The chain carries TRBV29-1 and TRBJ2-2; 7 bases are shared with TRBD1. V trimming: 6 bases; J trimming: 5 bases; junction bases outside the gene matches: 6. Germline V lookup: CDR1 SQVTM, CDR2 ANQGSEA. The CDR3 consists of 13 residues. CDR3 DNA: TGCAGCGTCAAAAAGGACAGGACCGGGGAGCTGTTTTTT. It codes for CSVKKDRTGELFF.

This clonotype has just a few counts. The V gene is TRBV11-3, the J gene TRBJ2-5, with 7 bases that match TRBD2. This CDR3 is built from 14 residues. Looked up from germline, CDR1 is SGHNT and CDR2 is YENEEA. The ends lost 5 bases at V and 4 bases at J; junction bases unmatched: 7. CDR3: CASSPHAGVETQYF. The CDR3 DNA sequence: TGTGCCAGCAGCCCCCATGCGGGGGTAGAGACCCAGTACTTC.

The chain has TRBV29-1 and TRBJ2-4; D may correspond to TRBD1 or TRBD2 (5 bases each). Germline V gives CDR1 SQVTM, CDR2 ANQGSEA. The CDR3 length is 15 residues. Trimming pared 4 bases from V and 3 bases from J, leaving 16 bases between. CDR3 amino acids: CSVVEGTWVKNIQYF. The DNA of the CDR3 is TGCAGCGTTGTAGAGGGGACCTGGGTCAAAAACATTCAGTACTTC.

This clonotype was counted at least ten times. The chain has TRBV4-1 and TRBJ2-4, with D uncertain. The CDR3 is 15 amino acids. V gave up 0 bases and J gave up 0 bases, with 6 bases separating them. Germline V gives CDR1 MGHRA, CDR2 YSYEKL. The CDR3 coding sequence is TGCGCCAGCAGCCAAGAAGGGTTAGCCAAAAACATTCAGTACTTC. Amino acid sequence: CASSQEGLAKNIQYF.

The chain employs TRBV30 and TRBJ2-7; TRBD2 matches 7 bases. Germline CDR1 GTSNPN, CDR2 SVGIG (reference sequence). The CDR3 contains 11 residues. V was pared by 7 bases and J by 4 bases, with 4 bases of the junction left unmatched. The CDR3 coding sequence is TGTGCCTCCATGCGGGGGTACGAGCAGTACTTC. Protein sequence: CASMRGYEQYF.

Within the sample, this clonotype is medium-sized (0.01 to 0.1%). Written as DNA, the CDR3 is TGCGCCAGCAGCTTGTCAGGACACGTTACAATTGAGCAGTTCTTC. Encoded protein: CASSLSGHVTIEQFF. The rearrangement joins TRBV5-1 to TRBJ2-1; possibly TRBD1 for D (5 bases). In germline, CDR1 is SGHRS, CDR2 YFSETQ. The CDR3 contains 15 residues. The V end lost 1 base, the J end lost 9 bases, and 17 bases lay between the germline ends.

Many counts were recorded for this clonotype. The rearrangement uses TRBV19 and TRBJ2-1; either TRBD1 or TRBD2 may supply D (5 bases each). CDR1 is LNHDA and CDR2 is SQIVND in the germline V gene (reference sequence). The V gene lost 2 bases and the J gene lost 2 bases, with 16 bases spanning the gap. There are 17 residues in the CDR3. This CDR3 is CASSILSGVRAYNEQFF. The CDR3, as DNA: TGTGCCAGTAGTATATTATCCGGGGTCAGGGCCTACAATGAGCAGTTCTTC.

This sequence joins TRBV7-9 and TRBJ2-2; D uncertain. Per germline, CDR1 SEHNR and CDR2 FQNEAQ (reference sequence). The V and J ends lost 5 bases and 4 bases respectively, with 5 bases between them. The CDR3 length is 12 residues. CDR3 amino acids: CASSVSTGELFF. The CDR3, as DNA: TGTGCCAGCAGCGTTAGCACCGGGGAGCTGTTTTTT.

V is TRBV3-1 and J is TRBJ2-5; unclear D gene. CDR3 length equals 15 residues. Germline V lookup: CDR1 LGHDT, CDR2 YNNKEL (reference sequence). Deletions cut 4 bases from V and 2 bases from J, with 14 bases between. The CDR3 coding sequence is TGTGCCAGCAGCCCTCCGACAACACCTCAAGAGACCCAGTACTTC. Its protein is CASSPPTTPQETQYF.